This T cell receptor (beta chain) came from a study of control samples from healthy donors and cancer patients (dated by TCRdb to 2018 to 2020). CDR1 MNHEY and CDR2 SMNVEV are derived from the germline V gene (reference sequence). V has 5 bases trimmed and J has 0 bases trimmed; junction bases matching no gene number 23. Taken from cysteine to phenylalanine, the CDR3 has 21 residues. Left in the record is the CDR3 DNA by itself, 63 bases read in frame from the first base. Libraries came from the immunoSEQ multiplex PCR assay. TCRdb holds this immuneACCESS table with in-frame rearrangements only. Some clones are missing; in checked studies, unresolved V genes explain under half, and the rest has no known cause. The sample includes about 67,000 clones, with around 87% observed a single time. Of the sample, 2% to 2.5% falls within the top ten clones. Comment on this clone: It has no known antigen specificity. No base qualities exist here, and no much larger clone lies one base off it.

The sequenced sample consisted of PBMCs. The chain employs TRBV27 and TRBJ2-5; 8 bases in the middle match TRBD2. This receptor was obtained from a woman in her forties or fifties with head and neck cancer. The DNA is as follows: TGTGCCAGCAGTGCCCGCCTACTACGCATGGCGGGGGGTGAGAACCAAGAGACCCAGTACTTC. Protein translation: CASSARLLRMAGGENQETQYF.